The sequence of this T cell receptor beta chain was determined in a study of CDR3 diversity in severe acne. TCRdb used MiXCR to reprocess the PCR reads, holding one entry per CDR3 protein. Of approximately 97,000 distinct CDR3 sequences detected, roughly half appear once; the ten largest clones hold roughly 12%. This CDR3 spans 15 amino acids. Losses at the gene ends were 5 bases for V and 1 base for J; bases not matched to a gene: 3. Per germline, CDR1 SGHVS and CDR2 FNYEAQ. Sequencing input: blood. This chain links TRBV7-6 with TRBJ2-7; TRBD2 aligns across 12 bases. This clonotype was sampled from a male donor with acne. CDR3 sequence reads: CASSLTSGSSYEQYV. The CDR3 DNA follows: TGTGCCAGCAGCCTGACTAGCGGGAGTTCCTACGAGCAGTACGTC.